This TCR beta chain was captured in a study of blood T cell repertoires in COVID-19. Background on the study: The study drew acute and convalescent COVID-19 samples from the United States, Italy and Spain. Nucleic acid was either cDNA or gDNA, and it came from T cells, B-cell-depleted T cells, or PBMCs.

V was cut by 5 bases and J by 0 bases, with 19 bases left in between. In germline, CDR1 is MNHNY, CDR2 SVGAGI (reference sequence). The CDR3 has 17 amino acids. In the original processing: Reference gene primers were amplified, and this amplification served to estimate nucleated cell counts. Data came from immunoSEQ multiplex PCR; TCRdb stores just in-frame clones and leaves some out. The D gene and trimming were derived from the DNA, and the V and J assignments and clone size from that table. The sample includes some 200,000 clones, 80% to 90% of them seen just once. The chain joins TRBV6-6 to TRBJ1-1, with D tentatively TRBD1 (5 bases). The TCR sequence derives from a man aged 25 to 45 with active or convalescent COVID-19. Sequencing was done on a sample of peripheral blood. Written as DNA, the CDR3 is TGTGCCAGCAGTCCCCAGGGTACCACGGGCCTGAACACTGAAGCTTTCTTT. As protein: CASSPQGTTGLNTEAFF.